One and the same sample provided the 27 T cell receptor beta chains below, sequenced in a study of blood T cell repertoires in COVID-19. Clones were sequenced by immunoSEQ multiplex PCR, and TCRdb holds only the in-frame ones, with some missing. The table includes over 150,000 clones, 90% to 95% detected once. The sample taken for sequencing was peripheral blood. The receptors shown here come from a man aged 50 to 60 with acute or convalescent COVID-19.

V gene TRBV11-3 combines with J gene TRBJ2-7, with a possible D match to TRBD1 (6 bases). Looked up from germline, CDR1 is SGHNT and CDR2 is YENEEA. The CDR3 spans 13 residues. Trimming cost V 3 bases and J 4 bases, with 10 bases left between them. Here the CDR3 reads CASSFGDTYEQYF. DNA of the CDR3: TGTGCCAGCAGCTTTGGGGACACTTACGAGCAGTACTTC.

The V and J genes are TRBV9 and TRBJ2-7; 9 bases fit TRBD2. The V gene's germline CDR1 is SGDLS and CDR2 YYNGEE. The CDR3 is 14 amino acids. V lost 4 bases and J lost 2; bases outside the gene matches: 4. CDR3 loop: CASSPSSGTYEQYF. In DNA, the CDR3 is TGTGCCAGCAGCCCCTCTAGCGGGACCTACGAGCAGTACTTC.

The rearrangement links TRBV28 to TRBJ2-1; 11 bases line up with TRBD2. The junction had 5 bases not matched to a gene; V was cut back by 6 bases and J by 4 bases. In germline, CDR1 is MDHEN, CDR2 SYDVKM. The CDR3 runs to 15 residues. This CDR3 is CASSSIAGGYNEQFF. CDR3 coding DNA: TGTGCCAGCAGCTCAATAGCGGGGGGGTACAATGAGCAGTTCTTC.

This clone was recorded once. The rearrangement links TRBV28 to TRBJ2-3; 7 nucleotides align to TRBD2. This CDR3 is built from 17 residues. The junction had 14 bases not matched to a gene; V was cut back by 4 bases and J by 4 bases. Germline assignment: CDR1 MDHEN and CDR2 SYDVKM. CDR3 coding DNA: TGTGCCAGCAGTTCCCTCTCTGGCGGGAGTAGTTCAGATACGCAGTATTTT. This translates into CASSSLSGGSSSDTQYF. The full variable domain, rest sourced from reference TRBV28 and TRBJ2-3, is DVKVTQSSRYLVKRTGEKVFLECVQDMDHENMFWYRQDPGLGLRLIYFSYDVKMKEKGDIPEGYSVSREKKERFSLILESASTNQTSMYLCASSSLSGGSSSDTQYFGPGTRLTVL.

The chain has TRBV6-5 and TRBJ2-3, with D perhaps matching TRBD1 (6 bases). The CDR3 covers 15 residues. The V gene lost 6 bases and the J gene lost 1 base, with 14 bases spanning the gap. In germline, CDR1 is MNHEY, CDR2 SVGAGI. CDR3 protein: CASRAQAGGTDTQYF. In nucleotides, the CDR3 is TGTGCCAGCAGAGCCCAAGCAGGGGGCACAGATACGCAGTATTTT.

The chain combines TRBV20-1 with TRBJ1-2; D might be TRBD1 (5 bases). The CDR3 is made up of 12 amino acids. Germline values: CDR1 DFQATT, CDR2 SNEGSKA (reference sequence). Trimming cost V 3 bases and J 6 bases, with 11 bases left between them. The CDR3 coding sequence is TGCAGTGCTAGTGGGGGGGGTGATGGCTACACCTTC. Translating gives CSASGGGDGYTF.

The chain carries TRBV3-1 (or the pseudogene TRBV3-2) and TRBJ1-5; possible D gene TRBD1, 5 bases. CDR3 length: 13 residues. V dropped 0 bases and J dropped 5 bases, with 5 bases sitting between them. The germline gives CDR1 LGHDT, CDR2 YNNKEL (reference sequence). CDR3 nucleotide sequence: TGTGCCAGCAGCCAAGACAGGGATCAGCCCCAGCATTTT. It encodes CASSQDRDQPQHF.

The chain joins TRBV5-4 to TRBJ2-5, with a weak D call TRBD1 (6 bases). The CDR3 sequence is 15 residues long. Trimming left V 4 bases short and J 4 bases short, with 17 bases between. Germline V gene data show CDR1 as SGHNT and CDR2 as YYREEE (reference sequence). Here the CDR3 DNA reads TGTGCCAGCAGCCGACCTGGGGGCGGTCCAGAGACCCAGTACTTC. Protein product: CASSRPGGGPETQYF.

The chain carries TRBV6-5 and TRBJ2-6; D is perhaps TRBD2 (5 bases). This CDR3 spans 15 amino acids. The germline V gene has CDR1 MNHEY and CDR2 SVGAGI. V lost 11 bases and J 1 base, leaving 15 bases between the germline ends. The CDR3 here is CASRTVGSGANVLTF. The DNA of the CDR3 is TGTGCCTCCCGGACTGTGGGGTCTGGGGCCAACGTCCTGACTTTC.

The chain employs TRBV7-2 and TRBJ2-3; TRBD2 aligns across 8 bases. Germline assignment: CDR1 SGHTA and CDR2 FQGNSA. The CDR3 consists of 17 residues. The trim removed 6 bases at V and 0 bases at J, leaving 11 bases unmatched. Here the CDR3 DNA reads TGTGCCAGCAGTCTGGGTAGCGGGATAACTAGCACAGATACGCAGTATTTT. It encodes CASSLGSGITSTDTQYF.

V usage is TRBV5-5 and J usage is TRBJ1-6, with a tentative D call TRBD1 (5 bases). Deletions cut 0 bases from V and 10 bases from J, with 14 bases between. CDR1 is SGHKS, CDR2 YYEKEE, per germline (reference sequence). The CDR3 loop spans 15 amino acids. DNA of the CDR3: TGTGCCAGCAGCTTGGAGGCCAGGGAAGGATCACCCCTCCACTTT. Translating it yields CASSLEAREGSPLHF.

The V gene is TRBV11-2, the J gene TRBJ2-4, with TRBD2 identical over 14 bases. Germline V gene sequence: CDR1 SGHAT, CDR2 FQNNGV. The CDR3 has 19 residues. The V and J ends lost 5 bases and 1 base, in that order; junction bases with no gene match: 10. CDR3 nucleotide sequence: TGTGCCAGCAGCCCTACGACTAGCGGGGGGGCCATGGCCAAAAACATTCAGTACTTC. The encoded protein is CASSPTTSGGAMAKNIQYF.

This clone has a single count. This rearrangement joins TRBV9 to TRBJ1-3; 8 nucleotides align to TRBD1. There are 15 residues in the CDR3. CDR1 is SGDLS, CDR2 YYNGEE, per germline. The V and J ends lost 3 bases and 2 bases, in that order; junction bases with no gene match: 4. For the CDR3, the DNA is TGTGCCAGCAGCGCAGCGGACAGGGCTGGAAACACCATATATTTT. Protein: CASSAADRAGNTIYF.

The chain couples TRBV30 to TRBJ2-2, with 8 bases matching TRBD1. CDR1 is GTSNPN and CDR2 is SVGIG in the germline V gene (reference sequence). The CDR3 consists of 14 residues. V gave up 4 bases and J gave up 4 bases; unmatched junction bases: 5. The CDR3 loop is CAWKIQGVTGELFF. The CDR3 DNA reads as TGTGCCTGGAAAATACAGGGGGTCACCGGGGAGCTGTTTTTT.

The J gene is TRBJ2-6, the V gene TRBV9, with D tentatively TRBD1 (6 bases). The CDR3 spans 22 residues. V shed 6 bases and J shed 2 bases, with 33 bases lying between them. Germline values: CDR1 SGDLS, CDR2 YYNGEE. The CDR3 region has the DNA TGTGCCAGCAACCGAAAGAAGGGGGACCCATCCTCCAATATACCTGGGGCCAACGTCCTGACTTTC. Amino acid sequence: CASNRKKGDPSSNIPGANVLTF.

The chain recombines TRBV7-6 with TRBJ2-1, with 7 bases matching TRBD1. The CDR3 runs to 15 residues. Germline V CDR1 and CDR2: SGHVS, FNYEAQ. V gave up 4 bases and J gave up 9 bases; unmatched junction bases: 12. The CDR3, as DNA: TGTGCCAGCAGCTGGAGACAGGGACGGCGCAGTGAGCAGTTCTTC. Residues: CASSWRQGRRSEQFF.

This clone appeared once. The rearrangement joins TRBV28 to TRBJ1-1, with D possibly matching TRBD1 (6 bases). This CDR3 spans 13 amino acids. CDR1 is MDHEN, CDR2 SYDVKM, per germline. V was shortened by 1 base and J by 6 bases, with 9 bases between the two germline ends. CDR3 region: CASSLYREAEAFF. The CDR3 DNA reads as TGTGCCAGCAGTTTATACAGGGAAGCTGAAGCTTTCTTT.

The chain couples TRBV7-9 to TRBJ2-7; TRBD1 agrees at 7 bases. The V gene end was trimmed by 4 bases and the J gene end by 2 bases; junction bases not matched to a gene: 2. The CDR3 covers 13 residues. Germline loops: CDR1 SEHNR, CDR2 FQNEAQ (reference sequence). In nucleotides, the CDR3 is TGTGCCAGCAGCTGGGACAGCGCCTACGAGCAGTACGTC. This encodes CASSWDSAYEQYV.

The chain employs TRBV28 and TRBJ1-1; D is possibly TRBD1 (5 bases). The CDR3 covers 13 residues. Germline V lookup: CDR1 MDHEN, CDR2 SYDVKM. Trimming pared 5 bases from V and 6 bases from J, leaving 13 bases between. The chain's CDR3 is CASSNGGNPEAFF. Here the CDR3 DNA reads TGTGCCAGCAGTAACGGGGGGAATCCTGAAGCTTTCTTT.

This chain joins TRBV5-1 and TRBJ2-7; TRBD1 might be the D (6 bases). This CDR3 has 15 amino acids. Per germline, CDR1 SGHRS and CDR2 YFSETQ. The V end was cut by 4 bases, the J end by 0 bases, with 14 bases between. The CDR3 here is CASSPGTTISYEQYF. The DNA of the CDR3 is TGCGCCAGCAGCCCCGGGACAACGATCTCCTACGAGCAGTACTTC.

The V gene is TRBV9, the J gene TRBJ2-5; D gene ambiguous. The V end lost 0 bases, the J end lost 1 base, and 7 bases lay between the germline ends. The CDR3 sequence is 14 residues long. CDR1 SGDLS and CDR2 YYNGEE come from the germline V gene. The CDR3 loop reads CASSVAPGQETQYF. The CDR3 DNA sequence: TGTGCCAGCAGCGTAGCACCCGGCCAAGAGACCCAGTACTTC.

CDR3 nucleotides: TGTGCCAGCAGCCAAGATCTATGGGACAGGGGATACAATGAGCAGTTCTTC. Residues: CASSQDLWDRGYNEQFF. The V gene is TRBV3-1 (or the pseudogene TRBV3-2), the J gene TRBJ2-1, with TRBD1 matching 10 bases. The CDR3 extends over 17 amino acids. Germline-derived CDR1 and CDR2 are LGHDT and YNNKEL (reference sequence). V trimming: 0 bases; J trimming: 4 bases; junction bases outside the gene matches: 6.

The chain employs TRBV5-1 and TRBJ1-4, with a weak D call TRBD1 (6 bases). CDR3 length: 15 residues. The germline CDR1 and CDR2 sequences are SGHRS and YFSETQ. V was shortened by 0 bases and J by 8 bases, with 14 bases between the two germline ends. The CDR3 is CASSLGAGANEKLFF. The CDR3, as DNA: TGCGCCAGCAGCTTGGGGGCAGGGGCGAACGAAAAACTGTTTTTT.

The rearrangement joins TRBV19 to TRBJ2-6; the D gene is possibly TRBD2 (5 bases). The CDR3 is 16 residues long. Germline lookup yields CDR1 LNHDA and CDR2 SQIVND (reference sequence). The V end lost 5 bases, the J end lost 0 bases, and 11 bases lay between the germline ends. The CDR3 DNA reads as TGTGCCAGTAGTCCGGGGATCTCCTCTGGGGCCAACGTCCTGACTTTC. This codes for CASSPGISSGANVLTF.

This chain joins TRBV2 and TRBJ1-5; 7 nucleotides align to TRBD1. CDR3 length: 15 residues. CDR1 and CDR2 from the germline V gene are SNHLY and FYNNEI. J gave up 0 bases and V 7 bases, and 6 bases lay outside the gene matches. The CDR3 DNA sequence: TGTGCCAGCACGGAACAGGGGCTTAGCAATCAGCCCCAGCATTTT. Its translation is CASTEQGLSNQPQHF.

In DNA form, the CDR3 reads TGTGCCAGCAGACAACAGGGGAAGGAACCCCTCCACTTT. Encoded protein: CASRQQGKEPLHF. This rearrangement joins TRBV27 to TRBJ1-6, with 7 bases fitting TRBD1. CDR3 length: 13 residues. CDR1 and CDR2 (germline): MNHEY, SMNVEV (reference sequence). Trimming took 6 bases from V and 12 from J; bases not matched to a gene: 8.

The rearrangement uses TRBV30 and TRBJ1-6; D possibly corresponds to TRBD1 (5 bases). Trimming pared 4 bases from V and 5 bases from J, leaving 9 bases between. The germline V gene encodes CDR1 GTSNPN and CDR2 SVGIG (reference sequence). This CDR3 has 13 residues. The CDR3, as DNA: TGTGCCTGGATCGACAGAAATAATTCACCCCTCCACTTT. As protein: CAWIDRNNSPLHF.